Each of the 16 T cell receptor beta chains below was sequenced from the same sample in a study of shared clonotypes between healthy human individuals. This table comes from immunoSEQ multiplex PCR, and its TCRdb copy is limited to in-frame clones, with some not included. The table shows some 2,000,000 clones, with approximately 96% occurring only once. Material: naive CD4+ T cells sorted from blood. Regarding subset: CD45RA+ positively selected. The receptors were sampled from a man aged 18 to 29 in good health.

The chain is built from TRBV12-5 and TRBJ1-1, with a weak D call TRBD1 (6 bases). Germline CDR1 and CDR2: LGHNT and FRNRAP. This CDR3 region has 14 residues. The V gene lost 5 bases and the J gene lost 4 bases, with 14 bases spanning the gap. The CDR3 DNA sequence: TGTGCTAGTGGTAACCTAGACAGGAGCACTGAAGCTTTCTTT. It yields the protein CASGNLDRSTEAFF.

The chain links TRBV5-5 to TRBJ2-1; 8 bases are shared with TRBD1. The CDR3 length is 16 residues. V shed 4 bases, J shed 3 bases, and the junction held 9 bases outside the gene matches. Germline V gene sequence: CDR1 SGHKS, CDR2 YYEKEE (reference sequence). The CDR3 DNA sequence: TGTGCCAGCAGCACCACGACAGGGGCCATCTACAATGAGCAGTTCTTC. Its protein is CASSTTTGAIYNEQFF. Full variable domain (rest looked up from reference TRBV5-5 and TRBJ2-1): DAGVTQSPTHLIKTRGQQVTLRCSPISGHKSVSWYQQVLGQGPQFIFQYYEKEERGRGNFPDRFSARQFPNYSSELNVNALLLGDSALYLCASSTTTGAIYNEQFFGPGTRLTVL.

This clone was observed a handful of times. This chain joins TRBV28 and TRBJ2-1, with D perhaps given as TRBD1 or TRBD2 (6 bases each). The V gene lost 7 bases and the J gene lost 3 bases, with 13 bases spanning the gap. The germline gives CDR1 MDHEN, CDR2 SYDVKM. The CDR3 contains 14 residues. The CDR3, as DNA: TGTGCCAGCACCCAGGGGACTTTCTACAATGAGCAGTTCTTC. Translation gives CASTQGTFYNEQFF.

The chain carries TRBV5-1 and TRBJ1-1; D unresolved. The CDR3 runs to 12 residues. The V end lost 0 bases, the J end lost 11 bases, and 11 bases lay between the germline ends. CDR1 SGHRS and CDR2 YFSETQ come from the germline V gene. CDR3 amino acids: CASSLEDRYAFF. For the CDR3, the DNA is TGCGCCAGCAGCTTGGAGGATCGGTATGCTTTCTTT.

The V gene is TRBV5-1, the J gene TRBJ2-5; a weak D match, TRBD1 (6 bases). The CDR3 has 16 amino acids. Trimming left V 4 bases short and J 5 bases short, with 21 bases between. CDR1 SGHRS and CDR2 YFSETQ come from the germline V gene. The CDR3 DNA reads TGCGCCAGCAGCAACCGGGACACAAAAGGCACGGAGACCCAGTACTTC. It encodes CASSNRDTKGTETQYF.

The V call is TRBV28, the J call TRBJ2-5; unclear D gene. There are 13 residues in the CDR3. Trimming shortened V by 2 bases and J by 7 bases, and 11 bases separated the two germline ends. Germline V CDR1 and CDR2: MDHEN, SYDVKM. The DNA of the CDR3 is TGTGCCAGCAGTTTAGAGGTTCCGGGGACCCAGTACTTC. It yields the protein CASSLEVPGTQYF.

The chain joins TRBV7-3 to TRBJ1-2; 9 nucleotides match TRBD1. J gave up 13 bases and V 4 bases, and 10 bases lay outside the gene matches. The CDR3 spans 13 residues. CDR1 is SGHTA, CDR2 FQGTGA, per germline. CDR3: CASSSPGQGRVTF. CDR3 nucleotide sequence: TGTGCCAGCAGCTCGCCGGGACAGGGCCGCGTCACCTTC.

This clone showed up just once. This sequence joins TRBV29-1 and TRBJ1-1, with 10 bases matching TRBD1. The V segment lost 0 bases and the J segment 4 bases; nucleotides outside the gene matches: 8. This CDR3 is built from 16 residues. In germline, CDR1 is SQVTM, CDR2 ANQGSEA. CDR3 residues: CSVEDFETGGFTEAFF. The CDR3 DNA is TGCAGCGTTGAAGACTTTGAGACAGGGGGCTTCACTGAAGCTTTCTTT.

V is TRBV9 and J is TRBJ2-3; 11 nucleotides match TRBD2. Losses at the gene ends were 0 bases for V and 2 bases for J; bases not matched to a gene: 8. The CDR3 totals 18 residues. Germline CDR1 and CDR2: SGDLS and YYNGEE. CDR3 sequence reads: CASSVEGGTSGYTDTQYF. CDR3 DNA: TGTGCCAGCAGCGTAGAGGGGGGGACTAGCGGCTACACAGATACGCAGTATTTT. Full variable domain (rest looked up from reference TRBV9 and TRBJ2-3): DSGVTQTPKHLITATGQRVTLRCSPRSGDLSVYWYQQSLDQGLQFLIQYYNGEERAKGNILERFSAQQFPDLHSELNLSSLELGDSALYFCASSVEGGTSGYTDTQYFGPGTRLTVL.

This chain links TRBV5-1 with TRBJ1-1; TRBD1 aligns across 8 bases. The CDR3 contains 14 residues. The junction had 1 base not matched to a gene; V was cut back by 3 bases and J by 0 bases. Germline-derived CDR1 and CDR2 are SGHRS and YFSETQ. Here the CDR3 reads CASSWGQVNTEAFF. The CDR3 nucleotides read TGCGCCAGCAGCTGGGGACAGGTGAACACTGAAGCTTTCTTT.

Concerning this clone itself: Other DNA sequences in the same sample also yield this CDR3. V gene TRBV30 combines with J gene TRBJ2-5; D is unresolved. In germline, CDR1 is GTSNPN, CDR2 SVGIG (reference sequence). Trimming shortened V by 3 bases and J by 5 bases, and 7 bases separated the two germline ends. The CDR3 is 11 amino acids. CDR3 coding DNA: TGTGCCTGGAGCCTTAGGGAGACCCAGTACTTC. It specifies CAWSLRETQYF.

V usage is TRBV6-5 and J usage is TRBJ2-1; D possibly uses TRBD1 or TRBD2 (6 bases each). Germline CDR1 is MNHEY and CDR2 is SVGAGI. Deletions cut 5 bases from V and 9 bases from J, with 14 bases between. The CDR3 contains 13 residues. The CDR3 sequence is CASSGGLAAEQFF. CDR3 in DNA: TGTGCCAGCAGTGGGGGGCTAGCCGCTGAGCAGTTCTTC.

This clone showed up just once. The V and J genes are TRBV2 and TRBJ1-6; D remains ambiguous. Germline V CDR1 and CDR2: SNHLY, FYNNEI. Trimming took 3 bases from V and 4 from J, leaving 7 bases between them. The CDR3 has 14 amino acids. The CDR3 region has the DNA TGTGCCAGCAGTGAGGTGGTTTATAATTCACCCCTCCACTTT. It is translated as CASSEVVYNSPLHF.

This clone was counted a single time. The V call is TRBV19, the J call TRBJ1-5; TRBD1 matches at 11 bases. In germline, CDR1 is LNHDA, CDR2 SQIVND (reference sequence). CDR3 size: 16 residues. V gave up 3 bases and J gave up 3 bases; unmatched junction bases: 4. CDR3 in DNA: TGTGCCAGTAGTATTCTGGGACAGGGGGACAATCAGCCCCAGCATTTT. This gives the protein CASSILGQGDNQPQHF. Full variable domain (missing parts from reference TRBV19 and TRBJ1-5): DGGITQSPKYLFRKEGQNVTLSCEQNLNHDAMYWYRQDPGQGLRLIYYSQIVNDFQKGDIAEGYSVSREKKESFPLTVTSAQKNPTAFYLCASSILGQGDNQPQHFGDGTRLSIL.

This chain connects TRBV5-1 to TRBJ2-1; 7 bases fit TRBD2. J gave up 8 bases and V 4 bases, and 6 bases lay outside the gene matches. Looked up from germline, CDR1 is SGHRS and CDR2 is YFSETQ. The CDR3 is 13 amino acids. The CDR3 DNA is TGCGCCAGCAGCAGGGACTATAGGCATGAGCAGTTCTTC. Translated, it gives CASSRDYRHEQFF.

The chain employs TRBV6-5 and TRBJ2-7; a weak D match, TRBD2 (6 bases). Trimming cost V 6 bases and J 5 bases, with 11 bases left between them. Germline lookup yields CDR1 MNHEY and CDR2 SVGAGI. This CDR3 is built from 12 residues. CDR3 coding DNA: TGTGCCAGCAGCCGCCGGGGGAACGAGCAGTACTTC. It is translated as CASSRRGNEQYF.